This passage covers 13 T cell receptor beta chains from one sample sequenced in a study of beta chain features in type 1 diabetes. The isolated RNA, all of it, was reverse transcribed, so expressed TCRB transcripts were what got sequenced. Produced via immunoSEQ multiplex PCR; TCRdb's table is partial and in-frame only. There are about 470,000 clones in the sample; about 29% occur only once, and around 0.065% lies in the top ten. Sequenced input: naive CD4+ T cells from blood. These receptors all stem from a man aged 18 to 30 in good health.

The chain employs TRBV7-8 and TRBJ2-3; D is uncertain. CDR1 is SGHVS, CDR2 FQNEAQ, per germline. Between the trimmed V and J ends, which lost 6 bases and 3 bases, there was a span of 7 bases. The CDR3 consists of 12 residues. The CDR3 loop reads CASSQETDTQYF. DNA of the CDR3: TGTGCCAGCAGTCAAGAGACAGATACGCAGTATTTT.

V is TRBV29-1 and J is TRBJ2-7; D assignment may be TRBD1 or TRBD2 (5 bases each). The CDR3 has 13 residues. V lost 1 base to trimming and J lost 3 bases, with 10 bases between them. Germline CDR1 reads SQVTM; CDR2 reads ANQGSEA. Here the CDR3 reads CSVEARDGYEQYF. CDR3 coding DNA: TGCAGCGTTGAAGCGAGGGACGGCTACGAGCAGTACTTC.

This chain links TRBV27 with TRBJ1-5; D remains ambiguous. The CDR3 is made up of 13 amino acids. Trimming shortened V by 5 bases and J by 2 bases, and 7 bases separated the two germline ends. Germline V CDR1 and CDR2: MNHEY, SMNVEV (reference sequence). For the CDR3, the DNA is TGTGCCAGCAGTCCCCTCGGCAATCAGCCCCAGCATTTT. The encoded protein is CASSPLGNQPQHF.

V is TRBV4-3 and J is TRBJ2-7; D gene unclear. The V and J ends lost 0 bases and 2 bases respectively, with 8 bases between them. The CDR3 length is 14 residues. The germline CDR1 and CDR2 sequences are LGHNA and YSLEER. The CDR3 coding sequence is TGCGCCAGCAGCCAAGATCAGGTGACCTACGAGCAGTACTTC. Translation gives CASSQDQVTYEQYF.

In its sample, this clone was seen a few times. The chain recombines TRBV20-1 with TRBJ2-3, with no clear D. The length of the CDR3 is 11 residues. CDR1 is DFQATT and CDR2 is SNEGSKA in the germline V gene (reference sequence). The CDR3 region is CRAGSTDTQYF. CDR3 sequence (DNA): TGCAGGGCCGGCTCCACAGATACGCAGTATTTT.

The V and J genes are TRBV7-9 and TRBJ2-7, with D tentatively TRBD1 or TRBD2 (5 bases each). This CDR3 contains 12 residues. V was shortened by 6 bases and J by 9 bases, with 15 bases between the two germline ends. From germline, CDR1 is SEHNR and CDR2 FQNEAQ (reference sequence). DNA for the CDR3: TGTGCCAGCAGTCGGGGCAGCGCCGCGCAGTACTTC. The encoded protein is CASSRGSAAQYF.

This clone has a handful of counts. The J gene is TRBJ2-7, the V gene TRBV7-9; the D is unclear. This CDR3 comprises 13 residues. The V end was cut by 5 bases, the J end by 7 bases, with 15 bases between. Per germline, CDR1 SEHNR and CDR2 FQNEAQ (reference sequence). Here the CDR3 reads CASSLTTSGEQYF. The CDR3 nucleotides read TGTGCCAGCAGCCTCACTACGTCCGGGGAGCAGTACTTC.

The chain carries TRBV4-2 and TRBJ2-6; 9 nucleotides align to TRBD1. J was trimmed by 2 bases and V by 3 bases; bases with no gene match: 5. The CDR3 runs to 17 residues. Germline CDR1 LGHNA, CDR2 YNFKEQ. In nucleotides, the CDR3 is TGTGCCAGCAGCCAGGACAGGGGATCTCCTGGGGCCAACGTCCTGACTTTC. It yields the protein CASSQDRGSPGANVLTF.

The chain links TRBV28 to TRBJ2-2; no clear D gene. With 6 bases removed from V and 2 bases from J, the gap between germline ends came to 13 bases. CDR1 and CDR2 from the germline V gene are MDHEN and SYDVKM. This CDR3 is built from 15 residues. The CDR3 region has the DNA TGTGCCAGCAGCACCCCGTCCAGCAACACCGGGGAGCTGTTTTTT. Its protein product is CASSTPSSNTGELFF.

In this sample, this clone turned up a few times. The chain carries TRBV18 and TRBJ2-1; weak D call: TRBD2 (6 bases). The CDR3 is 15 residues long. V lost 2 bases and J lost 5, with 13 bases in between. Germline V lookup: CDR1 KGHSH, CDR2 LQKENI. CDR3 region: CASSPWRGLNNEQFF. The CDR3 DNA follows: TGTGCCAGCTCACCATGGAGGGGTTTAAACAATGAGCAGTTCTTC.

This clone was detected only a few times. V and J are TRBV6-6 and TRBJ1-1; weak D call: TRBD1 (6 bases). Germline values: CDR1 MNHNY, CDR2 SVGAGI (reference sequence). The length of the CDR3 is 12 residues. Between the trimmed V and J ends, which lost 5 bases and 6 bases, there was a span of 10 bases. CDR3 sequence: CASSLDRSEAFF. The DNA for the CDR3 is TGTGCCAGCAGTCTCGACAGGTCTGAAGCTTTCTTT.

This clone was observed a handful of times. The chain couples TRBV14 to TRBJ2-1; the D is unclear. CDR1 is SGHDN and CDR2 is FVKESK in the germline V gene. The CDR3 runs 13 residues. V was cut by 1 base and J by 6 bases, with 7 bases left in between. The CDR3 spells CASSQVRVNEQFF. The CDR3 DNA follows: TGTGCCAGCAGCCAAGTCCGGGTCAATGAGCAGTTCTTC.

This chain joins TRBV5-6 and TRBJ2-7, with D unclear. From germline, CDR1 is SGHDT and CDR2 YYEEEE. This CDR3 is built from 12 residues. V lost 3 bases and J lost 0, with 4 bases in between. The CDR3: CASSYNSYEQYF. In DNA form, the CDR3 reads TGTGCCAGCAGCTACAACTCCTACGAGCAGTACTTC.